The text below deals with one T cell receptor beta chain. Its antigen remains unidentified. Profiled with immunoSEQ multiplex PCR; TCRdb holds only in-frame clones, not every one. The sample yields fewer than 30,000 clones, about 92% seen once. This sample was taken from a study of T cells in localized non-small cell lung cancer. Broader study findings: Tumor showed lower T cell clonality than uninvolved adjacent lung, where it was highest.

The trim removed 2 bases at V and 1 base at J, leaving 4 bases unmatched. This CDR3 comprises 15 residues. Germline V lookup: CDR1 SQVTM, CDR2 ANQGSEA. The receptor was derived from a woman aged 35 to 69 with stage I lung adenocarcinoma. The input for sequencing was peripheral blood, taken before any cancer treatment. The chain carries TRBV29-1 and TRBJ2-1, with TRBD2 matching over 8 bases. CDR3 residues: CSVEPSGGSYNEQFF. In DNA, the CDR3 is TGCAGCGTTGAACCAAGCGGGGGATCCTACAATGAGCAGTTCTTC.